This T cell receptor beta chain was recorded in a study of control samples from healthy donors and cancer patients. This CDR3 contains 15 residues. With 4 bases removed from V and 1 base from J, the gap between germline ends came to 14 bases. Germline CDR1 is SGDLS and CDR2 is YYNGEE. This table comes from immunoSEQ multiplex PCR, and its TCRdb copy is limited to in-frame clones, with some not included. The sample lists just over 90,000 clones, approximately 86% occurring once. This TCR came from a woman in her fifties or sixties in good health. V gene TRBV9 combines with J gene TRBJ2-5, with a possible D match to TRBD2 (5 bases). Sample: blood. CDR3 bases: TGTGCCAGCAGCTACACAAGCGGAGTCCAAGAGACCCAGTACTTC. It is translated as CASSYTSGVQETQYF.